This entry lists 32 T cell receptor beta chains sequenced from one sample in a study of radiation and T cells in renal cell carcinoma. TCRdb's table, derived via immunoSEQ multiplex PCR, lists solely in-frame clones and lacks some. This sample carries roughly 130,000 clones, approximately 80% of them seen once, and the ten largest clones take under 2.5%. The sample's time point: blood 2 weeks post-SBRT. The treatment: 15 Gy SBRT to primary tumor, nephrectomy 4 weeks later. The sample here was blood, taken from a patient whose treatment included radiotherapy and nephrectomy. These receptors were obtained from a woman between 55 and 75 years old with renal cell carcinoma.

This chain joins TRBV9 and TRBJ2-5; 9 nucleotides match TRBD1. Germline values: CDR1 SGDLS, CDR2 YYNGEE. The CDR3 runs 15 residues. With 3 bases clipped from V and 11 bases from J, the junction kept 14 bases outside the gene matches. The DNA of the CDR3 is TGTGCCAGCAGCGGGGGGACAGGGCAAGGGCGAGAGCAGTACTTC. Protein: CASSGGTGQGREQYF.

The table lists this clone with a few counts. The rearrangement joins TRBV18 to TRBJ1-1; 9 positions match TRBD1. The germline V gene encodes CDR1 KGHSH and CDR2 LQKENI. CDR3 length: 14 amino acids. J gave up 2 bases and V 4 bases, and 2 bases lay outside the gene matches. CDR3 DNA: TGTGCCAGCTCACTACAGGGGGCAAACACTGAAGCTTTCTTT. It specifies CASSLQGANTEAFF.

This clone was seen only a few times. The rearrangement joins TRBV2 to TRBJ2-1, with 10 bases aligning to TRBD2. This CDR3 is built from 17 residues. In germline, CDR1 is SNHLY, CDR2 FYNNEI. J was trimmed by 7 bases and V by 1 base; bases with no gene match: 10. The CDR3 loop reads CASSEGWSGRAVNEQFF. Here the CDR3 DNA reads TGTGCCAGCAGTGAAGGCTGGAGCGGGAGGGCCGTGAATGAGCAGTTCTTC. Full variable domain (missing parts from reference TRBV2 and TRBJ2-1): EPEVTQTPSHQVTQMGQEVILRCVPISNHLYFYWYRQILGQKVEFLVSFYNNEISEKSEIFDDQFSVERPDGSNFTLKIRSTKLEDSAMYFCASSEGWSGRAVNEQFFGPGTRLTVL.

The chain joins TRBV5-1 to TRBJ2-7; a possible D gene is TRBD1 (6 bases). Germline V lookup: CDR1 SGHRS, CDR2 YFSETQ. The CDR3 sequence is 12 residues long. V was pared by 3 bases and J by 5 bases, with 9 bases between. The CDR3 protein is CASSSQGHEQYF. DNA of the CDR3: TGCGCCAGCAGCTCGCAGGGGCACGAGCAGTACTTC.

The J gene is TRBJ1-4, the V gene TRBV2; the D is unclear. Trimming took off 10 bases at V and 4 bases at J, with 13 bases between the two ends. The CDR3 sequence is 13 residues long. Germline V gene sequence: CDR1 SNHLY, CDR2 FYNNEI. The CDR3 protein is CATPVGGNEKLFF. In DNA form, the CDR3 reads TGTGCCACCCCGGTCGGAGGTAATGAAAAACTGTTTTTT. Based on the CDR3 plus reference TRBV2 and TRBJ1-4, the full variable domain is EPEVTQTPSHQVTQMGQEVILRCVPISNHLYFYWYRQILGQKVEFLVSFYNNEISEKSEIFDDQFSVERPDGSNFTLKIRSTKLEDSAMYFCATPVGGNEKLFFGSGTQLSVL.

The V gene is TRBV28, the J gene TRBJ2-7; the D call may be TRBD1 or TRBD2 (5 bases each). V was trimmed by 7 bases and J by 7 bases, leaving 14 bases between them. The length of the CDR3 is 12 residues. Germline CDR1 and CDR2: MDHEN and SYDVKM. The CDR3 DNA sequence: TGTGCCAGCAATACGCCCAGGGAGGAGCAGTACTTC. Translation gives CASNTPREEQYF. The variable domain in full, completed from reference TRBV28 and TRBJ2-7, reads DVKVTQSSRYLVKRTGEKVFLECVQDMDHENMFWYRQDPGLGLRLIYFSYDVKMKEKGDIPEGYSVSREKKERFSLILESASTNQTSMYLCASNTPREEQYFGPGTRLTVT.

The J gene is TRBJ2-2, the V gene TRBV7-2; a possible D gene is TRBD1 (6 bases). CDR1 and CDR2 from the germline V gene are SGHTA and FQGNSA. The CDR3 has 15 amino acids. V gave up 1 base and J gave up 8 bases, with 14 bases separating them. The CDR3: CASSLGGHPGGELFF. The CDR3 region has the DNA TGTGCCAGCAGCTTAGGGGGACACCCGGGAGGGGAGCTGTTTTTT.

V is TRBV28 and J is TRBJ1-1; the D is unclear. The CDR3 covers 13 residues. V was trimmed by 4 bases and J by 0 bases, leaving 6 bases between them. Germline V CDR1 and CDR2: MDHEN, SYDVKM. The CDR3 protein is CASSSRVNTEAFF. CDR3 sequence (DNA): TGTGCCAGCAGTTCCCGGGTGAACACTGAAGCTTTCTTT.

On this clone itself: Possible read error: a much larger clone is one base away. CDR3 in amino acids: CASSAGQAYGYTF. The CDR3 region has the DNA TGTGCCAGCAGCGCGGGACAGGCCTATGGCTACACCTTC. The genes are TRBV7-6 and TRBJ1-2, with 8 positions matching TRBD1. Germline V gives CDR1 SGHVS, CDR2 FNYEAQ. V shed 5 bases, J shed 4 bases, and the junction held 3 bases outside the gene matches. This CDR3 region has 13 residues.

This clone was counted a single time. The chain employs TRBV10-3 and TRBJ1-6; tentatively, D is TRBD1 (6 bases). There are 14 residues in the CDR3. Germline CDR1 is ENHRY and CDR2 is SYGVKD. V was trimmed by 3 bases and J by 6 bases, leaving 9 bases between them. The CDR3 region is CAISDVRGNSPLHF. CDR3 bases: TGTGCCATCAGTGACGTCAGGGGTAATTCACCCCTCCACTTT.

The chain joins TRBV11-3 to TRBJ2-7; a possible D gene is TRBD2 (5 bases). CDR3 length: 14 amino acids. Trimming shortened V by 1 base and J by 0 bases, and 7 bases separated the two germline ends. Germline-derived CDR1 and CDR2 are SGHNT and YENEEA. CDR3 nucleotide sequence: TGTGCCAGCAGCTTAGGGGAGCGCTCCTACGAGCAGTACTTC. Translating gives CASSLGERSYEQYF. Full variable domain (remainder filled in from reference TRBV11-3 and TRBJ2-7): EAGVVQSPRYKIIEKKQPVAFWCNPISGHNTLYWYLQNLGQGPELLIRYENEEAVDDSQLPKDRFSAERLKGVDSTLKIQPAELGDSAVYLCASSLGERSYEQYFGPGTRLTVT.

This clone was seen only a few times. J is TRBJ2-2 and V is TRBV6-1; D gene ambiguous. The germline CDR1 and CDR2 sequences are MNHNS and SASEGT. This CDR3 region has 14 residues. V lost 5 bases and J lost 1, with 8 bases in between. CDR3 DNA sequence: TGTGCCAGCAGTTGGACGGAGAACACCGGGGAGCTGTTTTTT. Protein product: CASSWTENTGELFF.

The J gene is TRBJ2-1, the V gene TRBV2, with TRBD1 matching over 8 bases. Losses at the gene ends were 0 bases for V and 7 bases for J; bases not matched to a gene: 14. This CDR3 is built from 18 residues. From germline, CDR1 is SNHLY and CDR2 FYNNEI. The CDR3 loop reads CASSEAAVVRGLRNEQFF. CDR3 nucleotide sequence: TGTGCCAGCAGTGAAGCGGCGGTCGTCAGGGGGCTAAGGAATGAGCAGTTCTTC.

This clone appeared a single time. This chain uses TRBV7-2 with TRBJ1-5, with unresolved D. This CDR3 spans 13 amino acids. CDR1 is SGHTA, CDR2 FQGNSA, per germline. The V gene lost 3 bases and the J gene lost 6 bases, with 9 bases spanning the gap. The CDR3 DNA sequence: TGTGCCAGCAGCTTTTCTGGAGTTCAGCCCCAGCATTTT. Amino acids: CASSFSGVQPQHF. Drawing the rest from reference TRBV7-2 and TRBJ1-5, the complete variable domain is GAGVSQSPSNKVTEKGKDVELRCDPISGHTALYWYRQSLGQGLEFLIYFQGNSAPDKSGLPSDRFSAERTGGSVSTLTIQRTQQEDSAVYLCASSFSGVQPQHFGDGTRLSIL.

The genes are TRBV28 and TRBJ1-4; D perhaps matches TRBD1 (6 bases). The CDR3 loop spans 14 amino acids. V dropped 5 bases and J dropped 6 bases, with 13 bases sitting between them. Germline V gene sequence: CDR1 MDHEN, CDR2 SYDVKM. The chain's CDR3 is CASSKGGGYEKLFF. CDR3 in DNA: TGTGCCAGCAGTAAGGGGGGAGGGTATGAAAAACTGTTTTTT.

This clone was recorded once. The J gene is TRBJ2-1, the V gene TRBV10-1, with TRBD1 matching over 9 bases. V trimming: 6 bases; J trimming: 4 bases; junction bases outside the gene matches: 10. The CDR3 extends over 16 amino acids. CDR1 and CDR2 from the germline V gene are WNHNN and SYGVQD (reference sequence). CDR3 residues: CASSAAGQGLYNEQFF. CDR3 nucleotides: TGCGCCAGCAGCGCCGCAGGACAGGGGCTGTACAATGAGCAGTTCTTC.

This clone was observed a few times. This chain links TRBV9 with TRBJ2-3; 7 bases align to TRBD2. J gave up 4 bases and V 2 bases, and 7 bases lay outside the gene matches. The germline gives CDR1 SGDLS, CDR2 YYNGEE. This CDR3 is built from 15 residues. The chain's CDR3 is CASSVTAGPADTQYF. CDR3 bases: TGTGCCAGCAGCGTCACAGCGGGACCAGCAGATACGCAGTATTTT.

The chain has TRBV19 and TRBJ2-2; D assignment may be TRBD1 or TRBD2 (5 bases each). The CDR3 loop spans 16 amino acids. Trimming left V 3 bases short and J 4 bases short, with 15 bases between. Germline loops: CDR1 LNHDA, CDR2 SQIVND (reference sequence). For the CDR3, the DNA is TGTGCCAGTAGTATCAACCAGGGAGTGAGCACCGGGGAGCTGTTTTTT. This encodes CASSINQGVSTGELFF.

This clone has just a few counts. V gene TRBV9 combines with J gene TRBJ1-6, with D perhaps matching TRBD1 (5 bases). Germline V gives CDR1 SGDLS, CDR2 YYNGEE. This CDR3 spans 14 amino acids. Trimming took off 4 bases at V and 8 bases at J, with 13 bases between the two ends. The CDR3 region has the DNA TGTGCCAGCAGCTCCCTAGGGGAGGATTCACCCCTCCACTTT. This encodes CASSSLGEDSPLHF.

This clone was picked up one time. J is TRBJ2-3 and V is TRBV10-2, with no clear D. Trimming removed 2 bases from V and 5 bases from J, with 11 bases in between. The CDR3 has 14 residues. Per the germline V gene, CDR1 is WSHSY and CDR2 is SAAADI. The CDR3 nucleotides are TGCGCCAGCAGTGAGGGGCAGTCGGGAGATACGCAGTATTTT. Protein sequence: CASSEGQSGDTQYF.

The genes are TRBV4-1 and TRBJ1-2; a weak D match, TRBD1 (5 bases). The CDR3 is 15 amino acids. The ends were cut back, 2 bases at V and 4 bases at J, with 14 bases in the middle. Germline lookup yields CDR1 MGHRA and CDR2 YSYEKL. This chain's CDR3 is CASSQKDIESYGYTF. CDR3 nucleotides: TGCGCCAGCAGCCAAAAGGACATTGAGTCCTATGGCTACACCTTC.

As regards this clone: This specimen includes other DNA sequences encoding the same CDR3. This chain links TRBV11-2 with TRBJ2-2, with D tentatively TRBD2 (5 bases). This CDR3 contains 12 residues. CDR1 SGHAT and CDR2 FQNNGV come from the germline V gene. With 5 bases removed from V and 7 bases from J, the gap between germline ends came to 8 bases. CDR3 in DNA: TGTGCCAGCAGCCGGGGAGTCGGGGAGCTGTTTTTT. This codes for CASSRGVGELFF.

The rearrangement joins TRBV18 to TRBJ1-2; weak D call: TRBD1 (5 bases). Deletions cut 1 base from V and 6 bases from J, with 9 bases between. The V gene's germline CDR1 is KGHSH and CDR2 LQKENI. The CDR3 has 13 residues. Written as DNA, the CDR3 is TGTGCCAGCTCACCACTGGGGGAGCATGGCTACACCTTC. It yields the protein CASSPLGEHGYTF.

J is TRBJ1-4 and V is TRBV4-3, with unresolved D. This CDR3 comprises 14 residues. Germline values: CDR1 LGHNA, CDR2 YSLEER. V shed 0 bases and J shed 8 bases, with 10 bases lying between them. Written as DNA, the CDR3 is TGCGCCAGCAGCCAAGATTATTTGGTAGAAAAACTGTTTTTT. This encodes CASSQDYLVEKLFF.

This chain joins TRBV11-1 and TRBJ2-7, with D hard to call. This CDR3 is 12 amino acids long. Between the trimmed V and J ends, which lost 5 bases and 1 base, there was a span of 6 bases. The germline V gene has CDR1 SGHAT and CDR2 FQDESV (reference sequence). In DNA, the CDR3 is TGTGCCAGCAGCCGGGCGTCCTACGAGCAGTACTTC. This encodes CASSRASYEQYF.

The genes are TRBV2 and TRBJ2-5; D possibly uses TRBD1 or TRBD2 (6 bases each). This CDR3 spans 12 amino acids. In germline, CDR1 is SNHLY, CDR2 FYNNEI. CDR3 bases: TGTGCACGGGGGCCTGGGGGTGAGACCCAGTACTTC. Translating gives CARGPGGETQYF.

This clone was recorded a few times. The rearrangement uses TRBV5-1 and TRBJ2-7; D ambiguous. Germline assignment: CDR1 SGHRS and CDR2 YFSETQ. The CDR3 has 13 amino acids. Trimming took 0 bases from V and 3 from J, leaving 7 bases between them. The chain's CDR3 is CASSLGRNYEQYF. The CDR3 nucleotides are TGCGCCAGCAGCTTGGGGCGGAACTACGAGCAGTACTTC.

This chain links TRBV28 with TRBJ1-6; 7 nucleotides match TRBD1. V lost 10 bases and J lost 2; bases outside the gene matches: 11. CDR1 is MDHEN, CDR2 SYDVKM, per germline. The CDR3 has 16 amino acids. The CDR3 nucleotides read TGTGCCATACAGGAGACAGGGAGTCCCTATAATTCACCCCTCCACTTT. It translates to CAIQETGSPYNSPLHF.

The chain joins TRBV28 to TRBJ1-2, with unresolved D. The CDR3 sequence is 14 residues long. Germline loops: CDR1 MDHEN, CDR2 SYDVKM. V lost 1 base, J lost 6 bases, and 12 bases lay in between. The CDR3 nucleotides are TGTGCCAGCAGTTTATCACCGGAAACTAATGGCTACACCTTC. As protein: CASSLSPETNGYTF.

V and J are TRBV6-5 and TRBJ1-1; D may be TRBD1 (6 bases). CDR3 size: 14 residues. Looked up from germline, CDR1 is MNHEY and CDR2 is SVGAGI. Trimming cost V 5 bases and J 1 base, with 11 bases left between them. The CDR3 loop reads CASSQPTGNTEAFF. CDR3 sequence (DNA): TGTGCCAGCAGTCAACCGACAGGGAACACTGAAGCTTTCTTT.

The table lists this clone with a few counts. V gene TRBV19 combines with J gene TRBJ2-3; TRBD2 matches 9 bases. CDR3 length: 17 amino acids. CDR1 and CDR2 (germline): LNHDA, SQIVND (reference sequence). The J segment lost 0 bases and the V segment lost 5 bases, leaving 9 bases of the junction unmatched. The chain's CDR3 is CASSPRGGEISTDTQYF. CDR3 sequence (DNA): TGTGCCAGTAGTCCCCGCGGGGGGGAAATTAGCACAGATACGCAGTATTTT.

J is TRBJ2-3 and V is TRBV5-6, with TRBD1 matching over 9 bases. V trimming: 5 bases; J trimming: 4 bases; junction bases outside the gene matches: 11. Looked up from germline, CDR1 is SGHDT and CDR2 is YYEEEE. This CDR3 is built from 16 residues. Here the CDR3 DNA reads TGTGCCAGCAGATTCCCCCCGGGACAGGGACCAGATACGCAGTATTTT. This sequence encodes CASRFPPGQGPDTQYF.